The 2 T cell receptor beta chains given below trace back to one sample, sequenced in a study of shared T cell receptors in the human thymus. Produced via immunoSEQ multiplex PCR; TCRdb's table is partial and in-frame only. The data hold hundreds of thousands of clones, with around 87% observed a single time. These data also featured in a second study, about human thymus T cells.

Sequencing was performed on thymocytes. Source of these receptors: a boy less than two years old with a congenital heart defect.

The genes are TRBV2 and TRBJ2-3; D is possibly TRBD2 (5 bases). Germline-derived CDR1 and CDR2 are SNHLY and FYNNEI. There are 16 residues in the CDR3. The V end was cut by 3 bases, the J end by 2 bases, with 15 bases between. Here the CDR3 reads CASSEKSGKFTDTQYF. The CDR3 nucleotides are TGTGCCAGCAGTGAGAAGAGCGGAAAATTCACAGATACGCAGTATTTT.

V is TRBV5-5 and J is TRBJ1-3, with 7 bases that match TRBD1. Per germline, CDR1 SGHKS and CDR2 YYEKEE (reference sequence). The V gene end was trimmed by 4 bases and the J gene end by 0 bases; junction bases not matched to a gene: 7. The CDR3 totals 16 residues. For the CDR3, the DNA is TGTGCCAGCAGCCCCCAGGGGGTGGGCTCTGGAAACACCATATATTTT. Its translation: CASSPQGVGSGNTIYF.